This T cell receptor (beta chain) was identified during a study of T cell changes during pregnancy in multiple sclerosis. The CDR3 contains 13 residues. The V gene's germline CDR1 is SQVTM and CDR2 ANQGSEA. Trimming took off 0 bases at V and 8 bases at J, with 11 bases between the two ends. This clone was counted a few times. Produced via immunoSEQ multiplex PCR; TCRdb's table is partial and in-frame only. Of about 40,000 clones listed, 91% are singletons. The genes are TRBV29-1 and TRBJ2-1; D not certain. The clonotype comes from a female donor in good health, enrolled as a control in a pregnancy study. The material sequenced was CD4+ T cells from peripheral blood mononuclear cells, taken in the second trimester of pregnancy. The CDR3 nucleotides read TGCAGCGTTGAAGATTATCAGACTTATGAGCAGTTCTTC. Translating it yields CSVEDYQTYEQFF.